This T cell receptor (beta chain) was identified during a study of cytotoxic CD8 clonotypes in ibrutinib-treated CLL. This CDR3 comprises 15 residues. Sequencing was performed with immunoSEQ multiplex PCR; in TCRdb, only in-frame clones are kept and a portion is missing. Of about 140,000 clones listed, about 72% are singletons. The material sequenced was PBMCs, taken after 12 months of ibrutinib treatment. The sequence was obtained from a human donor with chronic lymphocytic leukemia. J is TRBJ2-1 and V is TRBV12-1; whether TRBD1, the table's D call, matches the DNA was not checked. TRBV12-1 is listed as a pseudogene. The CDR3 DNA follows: TGTGCCAGCAGCCCTGAACAGGACCTACGGAATGAGCAGTTCTTC. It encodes CASSPEQDLRNEQFF.